The rows below give T cell receptor beta chains drawn from one sample of a study of blood T cell repertoires in COVID-19. The data were produced by immunoSEQ multiplex PCR, yet TCRdb's version contains in-frame clones alone and is incomplete. Seen here are about 140,000 clones, roughly 85% observed once, and the top ten hold around 3%. Sequences were obtained from peripheral blood. The receptors were sampled from a man aged 50-59 years with acute or convalescent COVID-19. Each CDR3 is given with its conserved first and last residue. A D gene is named only where the DNA matches it firmly. Clone size is not always given. Where it is, it says once, few, many or a class for expanded clones.

clone size	D gene	J gene	V gene	CDR3 protein	CDR3 DNA
.	.	TRBJ2-3	TRBV5-4	CASSLYQAFTDTQYF	TGTGCCAGCAGCTTGTACCAGGCATTTACAGATACGCAGTATTTT
.	.	TRBJ1-4	TRBV5-4	CASSLFQEKLFF	TGTGCCAGCAGCTTGTTCCAGGAAAAACTGTTTTTT
.	TRBD2	TRBJ2-1	TRBV7-8	CASSRGPGLAFNEQFF	TGTGCCAGCAGCCGCGGTCCGGGACTAGCGTTCAATGAGCAGTTCTTC
.	.	TRBJ1-2	TRBV5-1	CARATGGSNYGYTF	TGCGCCCGCGCGACGGGGGGGTCTAACTATGGCTACACCTTC
.	TRBD1	TRBJ2-7	TRBV27	CASSKNNTGGSRTYEQYF	TGTGCCAGCAGCAAGAATAATACAGGGGGCAGCCGGACCTACGAGCAGTACTTC
.	.	TRBJ1-6	TRBV6-5	CASSSGPQGNSPLHF	TGTGCCAGCAGTTCCGGGCCGCAGGGGAATTCACCCCTCCACTTT
.	.	TRBJ1-1	TRBV5-1	CASSGRTGNTEAFF	TGCGCCAGCAGCGGGCGGACTGGGAACACTGAAGCTTTCTTT
once	TRBD1	TRBJ2-1	TRBV9	CASSVSGQGYNEQFF	TGTGCCAGCAGCGTCTCGGGACAGGGTTACAATGAGCAGTTCTTC
once	TRBD2	TRBJ2-2	TRBV5-4	CAIPGTSGSSGGELFF	TGTGCCATCCCCGGGACTAGCGGGAGTAGTGGCGGGGAGCTGTTTTTT
.	.	TRBJ1-1	TRBV9	CASSPWGTGFDEAFF	TGTGCCAGCAGCCCTTGGGGCACAGGGTTTGATGAAGCTTTCTTT
.	.	TRBJ2-2	TRBV24-1	CATSDSTENTGELFF	TGTGCCACCAGTGATTCGACAGAAAACACCGGGGAGCTGTTTTTT
once	.	TRBJ2-1	TRBV18	CASSPNKGDNGQFF	TGTGCCAGCTCACCAAACAAGGGGGACAATGGGCAGTTCTTC
.	TRBD1	TRBJ1-1	TRBV2	CATGQDRNTEAFF	TGTGCCACCGGACAGGACCGGAACACTGAAGCTTTCTTT
.	.	TRBJ1-6	TRBV29-1	CSVALGQDRRNSPLHF	TGCAGCGTTGCTTTAGGACAAGACAGGAGAAATTCACCCCTCCACTTT
.	TRBD2	TRBJ2-7	TRBV3-1/TRBV3-2	CASSQALAGARQYF	TGTGCCAGCAGCCAAGCACTAGCGGGGGCACGGCAGTACTTC
.	TRBD1	TRBJ1-3	TRBV9	CASSRQGSSGNTIYF	TGTGCCAGCAGCAGACAGGGGAGCTCTGGAAACACCATATATTTT
.	.	TRBJ1-6	TRBV9	CASSKRAGTYNSPLHF	TGTGCCAGCAGCAAACGGGCCGGGACCTATAATTCACCCCTCCACTTT
.	TRBD2	TRBJ2-2	TRBV3-1/TRBV3-2	CASSLGGVNTGELFF	TGTGCCAGCAGCCTCGGGGGGGTGAACACCGGGGAGCTGTTTTTT
.	TRBD1	TRBJ1-2	TRBV5-4	CASSSGQGIRVGYGYTF	TGTGCCAGCAGCTCGGGACAGGGTATTAGAGTAGGATATGGCTACACCTTC
few	TRBD1	TRBJ1-1	TRBV6-5	CASSQGQASAEAFF	TGTGCCAGCAGTCAGGGACAGGCGTCCGCTGAAGCTTTCTTT
.	.	TRBJ1-3	TRBV19	CASSILPGNTIYF	TGTGCCAGTAGTATACTTCCTGGAAACACCATATATTTT
.	.	TRBJ1-2	TRBV5-6	CASSLRRRSYGYTF	TGTGCCAGCAGCTTGCGCAGGAGGAGCTATGGCTACACCTTC
few	.	TRBJ1-1	TRBV10-3	CAISGQGASRFAEAFF	TGTGCCATCAGTGGCCAGGGTGCGAGTCGGTTCGCTGAAGCTTTCTTT
.	TRBD1	TRBJ1-6	TRBV27	CASSLDRGLSSYNSPLHF	TGTGCCAGCAGTTTAGACAGGGGGCTTAGCTCCTATAATTCACCCCTCCACTTT
.	TRBD1	TRBJ1-5	TRBV10-3	CAISEGDRDSQPQHF	TGTGCCATCAGTGAAGGGGACAGAGACAGTCAGCCCCAGCATTTT
.	.	TRBJ2-3	TRBV7-2	CASSQPPRVGTQYF	TGTGCCAGCAGCCAACCTCCCCGGGTTGGTACGCAGTATTTT
few	TRBD1	TRBJ2-7	TRBV28	CASSPDRESYEQYF	TGTGCCAGCAGCCCGGACAGGGAGAGCTACGAGCAGTACTTC
.	.	TRBJ2-7	TRBV11-2	CASSLGQSYEQYF	TGTGCCAGCAGCTTAGGACAGTCCTACGAGCAGTACTTC
.	.	TRBJ2-7	TRBV12-3/TRBV12-4	CASSRTYEQYF	TGTGCCAGCAGTCGTACCTACGAGCAGTACTTC
.	.	TRBJ1-2	TRBV25-1	CASSERGRDYGYTF	TGTGCCAGCAGCGAGAGAGGCAGGGACTATGGCTACACCTTC
.	TRBD2	TRBJ2-5	TRBV24-1	CATSDNDGTSGGVGRETQYF	TGTGCCACCAGTGATAACGACGGGACTAGCGGGGGGGTTGGAAGAGAGACCCAGTACTTC
.	TRBD1	TRBJ1-1	TRBV5-1	CASSSGQGGTEAFF	TGCGCCAGCAGCTCAGGTCAGGGGGGCACTGAAGCTTTCTTT
.	.	TRBJ1-1	TRBV15	CATSLGAGTEAFF	TGTGCCACCAGCTTGGGGGCAGGTACTGAAGCTTTCTTT
.	TRBD2	TRBJ2-3	TRBV6-5	CASSLAGESDTQYF	TGTGCCAGCTCCCTAGCGGGAGAATCAGATACGCAGTATTTT
once	TRBD1	TRBJ1-2	TRBV5-1	CASSSQLDRMGGYTF	TGCGCCAGCAGCTCTCAACTGGACAGGATGGGTGGCTACACCTTC
.	TRBD2	TRBJ2-1	TRBV27	CASSQGLAGVFKQFF	TGTGCCAGCAGCCAGGGACTAGCGGGAGTGTTTAAGCAGTTCTTC
.	TRBD2	TRBJ2-7	TRBV5-5	CASSIQGLAETTPYEQYF	TGTGCCAGCAGCATACAGGGACTAGCGGAAACTACTCCCTACGAGCAGTACTTC
.	.	TRBJ2-7	TRBV6-5	CASRTTRTLYEQYF	TGTGCCAGCAGAACTACGAGGACTCTCTACGAGCAGTACTTC
.	TRBD1	TRBJ1-2	TRBV6-5	CASSYSRQGGDGYTF	TGTGCCAGCAGTTACTCGAGACAGGGGGGCGATGGCTACACCTTC
.	TRBD1	TRBJ1-3	TRBV28	CASRFGQVGGNTIYF	TGTGCCAGCAGATTCGGACAGGTCGGAGGAAACACCATATATTTT
.	TRBD1	TRBJ2-3	TRBV7-3	CASSKTGQGTDTQYF	TGTGCCAGCAGCAAGACAGGGCAGGGCACAGATACGCAGTATTTT
.	.	TRBJ2-2	TRBV21-1	CASSKGSGSENTGELFF	TGTGCCAGCAGCAAGGGTAGCGGGAGTGAGAACACCGGGGAGCTGTTTTTT
.	.	TRBJ1-1	TRBV5-4	CASNPTGMNTEAFF	TGTGCCAGCAACCCGACAGGAATGAACACTGAAGCTTTCTTT
.	.	TRBJ2-7	TRBV7-9	CASSPQRPEQYF	TGTGCCAGCAGCCCTCAGCGACCCGAGCAGTACTTC
.	.	TRBJ2-2	TRBV29-1	CSVRVTGELFF	TGCAGCGTCAGGGTCACCGGGGAGCTGTTTTTT
.	.	TRBJ2-7	TRBV7-9	CASSLFPGAGYEQYF	TGTGCCAGCAGCTTGTTCCCTGGGGCAGGGTACGAGCAGTACTTC
.	.	TRBJ1-4	TRBV27	CASSPSSGFRKLFF	TGTGCCAGCAGTCCTTCGTCAGGGTTCAGAAAACTGTTTTTT
once	.	TRBJ2-5	TRBV3-1/TRBV3-2	CASSQPGFQETQYF	TGTGCCAGCAGCCAACCGGGGTTCCAAGAGACCCAGTACTTC